These 23 T cell receptor beta chains came from one sample sequenced in a study of blood T cell repertoires in COVID-19. TCRdb's table, derived via immunoSEQ multiplex PCR, lists solely in-frame clones and lacks some. The sample has 160,000 or so clones, roughly nine tenths seen once. Sample: PBMCs or T cells enriched from blood (not recorded which). The receptor set was obtained from a human donor with acute COVID-19. The donor label of this sample is uncertain.

This clone was seen only once. The rearrangement links TRBV7-3 to TRBJ2-7, with TRBD2 matching over 8 bases. Germline V CDR1 and CDR2: SGHTA, FQGTGA. Unmatched junction bases numbered 3, after V lost 5 bases and J lost 0 bases. The CDR3 has 14 residues. The CDR3 sequence: CASSPAGGSYEQYF. CDR3 sequence (DNA): TGTGCCAGCAGCCCGGCGGGGGGCTCCTACGAGCAGTACTTC.

In its sample, this clone was seen a few times. The chain has TRBV28 and TRBJ1-1; 8 bases map to TRBD1. Germline trimming cut 5 bases from V and 10 bases from J; bases unmatched to any gene: 9. CDR1 is MDHEN and CDR2 is SYDVKM in the germline V gene. This CDR3 spans 13 amino acids. CDR3 nucleotides: TGTGCCAGCAGTACCCGGACAGGGCTCGGAGCTTTCTTT. This gives the protein CASSTRTGLGAFF.

The chain employs TRBV5-1 and TRBJ2-1, with D possibly matching TRBD2 (6 bases). The ends were cut back, 4 bases at V and 0 bases at J, with 35 bases in the middle. The germline V gene encodes CDR1 SGHRS and CDR2 YFSETQ. The CDR3 runs 23 residues. The CDR3 loop reads CASSLRYWGGTSPFRDSYNEQFF. CDR3 sequence (DNA): TGCGCCAGCAGCCTCCGATACTGGGGCGGGACGAGCCCCTTTAGGGACTCCTACAATGAGCAGTTCTTC. Together with reference TRBV5-1 and TRBJ2-1, the CDR3 gives the full variable domain: KAGVTQTPRYLIKTRGQQVTLSCSPISGHRSVSWYQQTPGQGLQFLFEYFSETQRNKGNFPGRFSGRQFSNSRSEMNVSTLELGDSALYLCASSLRYWGGTSPFRDSYNEQFFGPGTRLTVL.

The rearrangement uses TRBV15 and TRBJ1-1; TRBD1 matches at 9 bases. This CDR3 is 14 amino acids long. With V trimmed by 6 bases and J by 4 bases, 6 bases remained unmatched. Germline V gene data show CDR1 as LNHNV and CDR2 as YYDKDF (reference sequence). The DNA of the CDR3 is TGTGCCACCAGACCTGCGACAGGGGGCACTGAAGCTTTCTTT. Encoded protein: CATRPATGGTEAFF.

The chain employs TRBV4-2 and TRBJ2-7; D might be TRBD1 (6 bases). Germline CDR1 reads LGHNA; CDR2 reads YNFKEQ. Trimming took off 4 bases at V and 5 bases at J, with 12 bases between the two ends. CDR3 length: 13 amino acids. CDR3 sequence (DNA): TGTGCCAGCAGCCCCTGGGCAGGGGACGAGCAGTACTTC. It encodes CASSPWAGDEQYF.

V gene TRBV14 combines with J gene TRBJ1-6, with D possibly matching TRBD1 (6 bases). V was clipped by 1 base and J by 0 bases, with 19 bases between them. Germline values: CDR1 SGHDN, CDR2 FVKESK. The CDR3 runs 20 residues. CDR3 loop: CASSQGLSGDKSSYNSPLHF. The CDR3 coding sequence is TGTGCCAGCAGCCAAGGCCTCTCCGGGGACAAATCCTCCTATAATTCACCCCTCCACTTT. Filled out from reference TRBV14 and TRBJ1-6, the complete variable domain reads EAGVTQFPSHSVIEKGQTVTLRCDPISGHDNLYWYRRVMGKEIKFLLHFVKESKQDESGMPNNRFLAERTGGTYSTLKVQPAELEDSGVYFCASSQGLSGDKSSYNSPLHFGNGTRLTVT.

This clone was seen a single time. The chain uses TRBV5-5 and TRBJ2-7; 7 bases fit TRBD2. The trim removed 1 base at V and 3 bases at J, leaving 7 bases unmatched. Per the germline V gene, CDR1 is SGHKS and CDR2 is YYEKEE (reference sequence). The CDR3 sequence is 15 residues long. CDR3 in DNA: TGTGCCAGCAGCTTGTCAATAGGACTAGACTACGAGCAGTACTTC. This gives the protein CASSLSIGLDYEQYF.

The chain is built from TRBV3-1 (or the pseudogene TRBV3-2) and TRBJ1-6; the D gene is possibly TRBD1 (5 bases). V shed 2 bases and J shed 6 bases, with 8 bases lying between them. Germline V lookup: CDR1 LGHDT, CDR2 YNNKEL (reference sequence). The CDR3 is 14 amino acids. The CDR3 nucleotides read TGTGCCAGCAGCCAACAGGGCGTTAATTCACCCCTCCACTTT. Amino acid sequence: CASSQQGVNSPLHF.

This chain links TRBV18 with TRBJ2-2; weak D call: TRBD1 (5 bases). CDR1 is KGHSH and CDR2 is LQKENI in the germline V gene. The germline V and J ends were trimmed by 2 bases and 1 base, with 11 bases remaining between them. This CDR3 comprises 16 residues. CDR3 residues: CASSPRSQGNTGELFF. CDR3 in DNA: TGTGCCAGCTCACCAAGGAGTCAGGGGAACACCGGGGAGCTGTTTTTT.

The gene calls are TRBV2 and TRBJ1-5; 7 bases map to TRBD1. The CDR3 runs to 15 residues. Per germline, CDR1 SNHLY and CDR2 FYNNEI. V dropped 5 bases and J dropped 4; count of bases not matched to a gene: 8. In DNA form, the CDR3 reads TGTGCCAGCAGTCAAGGGGGACAGCCAAATCAGCCCCAGCATTTT. Its protein is CASSQGGQPNQPQHF. The full variable domain, with the rest looked up from reference TRBV2 and TRBJ1-5, is EPEVTQTPSHQVTQMGQEVILRCVPISNHLYFYWYRQILGQKVEFLVSFYNNEISEKSEIFDDQFSVERPDGSNFTLKIRSTKLEDSAMYFCASSQGGQPNQPQHFGDGTRLSIL.

This clone was seen a single time. The chain combines TRBV9 with TRBJ2-3; the match to TRBD2 covers 7 bases. This CDR3 is 16 amino acids long. The J segment lost 3 bases and the V segment lost 3 bases, leaving 10 bases of the junction unmatched. Germline V gene sequence: CDR1 SGDLS, CDR2 YYNGEE. This CDR3 is CASSDLAAFGTDTQYF. The CDR3 nucleotides read TGTGCCAGCAGCGACCTAGCGGCGTTCGGTACAGATACGCAGTATTTT.

This sequence joins TRBV5-1 and TRBJ2-1, with a possible D match to TRBD1 (6 bases). Trimming stripped 2 bases from V and 6 bases from J, with 12 bases between. Germline-derived CDR1 and CDR2 are SGHRS and YFSETQ. The CDR3 runs to 14 residues. The CDR3 here is CASSLGGSPNEQFF. For the CDR3, the DNA is TGCGCCAGCAGCTTAGGGGGTTCCCCCAATGAGCAGTTCTTC.

Of note for this clone: Other nucleotide sequences in the sample specify the same CDR3. The rearrangement joins TRBV3-1 (or the pseudogene TRBV3-2) to TRBJ2-2; maybe TRBD2 (7 bases). CDR3 length: 16 amino acids. V was pared by 4 bases and J by 4 bases, with 16 bases between. From germline, CDR1 is LGHDT and CDR2 YNNKEL (reference sequence). The CDR3 DNA follows: TGTGCCAGCAGCCCCCTGGGGGGGGGCCTCACCGGGGAGCTGTTTTTT. As protein: CASSPLGGGLTGELFF.

The J gene is TRBJ2-3, the V gene TRBV19; 7 bases are shared with TRBD1. Germline CDR1 LNHDA, CDR2 SQIVND (reference sequence). V lost 3 bases, J lost 5 bases, and 5 bases stayed unmatched. This CDR3 has 14 residues. As DNA, the CDR3 is TGTGCCAGTAGTATCGTCAGGGGGATAGATACGCAGTATTTT. It is translated as CASSIVRGIDTQYF. The variable domain in full, completed from reference TRBV19 and TRBJ2-3, reads DGGITQSPKYLFRKEGQNVTLSCEQNLNHDAMYWYRQDPGQGLRLIYYSQIVNDFQKGDIAEGYSVSREKKESFPLTVTSAQKNPTAFYLCASSIVRGIDTQYFGPGTRLTVL.

This chain joins TRBV7-2 and TRBJ2-5; 7 positions agree with TRBD2. Per germline, CDR1 SGHTA and CDR2 FQGNSA. V shed 1 base and J 2 bases; nucleotides not matched to a gene: 4. This CDR3 is 15 amino acids long. CDR3 amino acids: CASSLVSGGQETQYF. The DNA of the CDR3 is TGTGCCAGCAGCTTAGTTTCGGGGGGACAAGAGACCCAGTACTTC.

This rearrangement joins TRBV4-1 to TRBJ2-1; 7 positions match TRBD2. V was pared by 0 bases and J by 7 bases, with 12 bases of the junction left unmatched. The CDR3 totals 17 residues. From germline, CDR1 is MGHRA and CDR2 YSYEKL. The chain's CDR3 is CASSQDRGSGSHNEQFF. CDR3 sequence (DNA): TGCGCCAGCAGCCAAGATCGGGGTAGCGGGTCCCATAATGAGCAGTTCTTC.

The V call is TRBV12-3 or TRBV12-4, the J call TRBJ1-2, with TRBD1 identical over 11 bases. The ends lost 6 bases at V and 8 bases at J; junction bases unmatched: 5. The CDR3 consists of 13 residues. CDR3 sequence reads: CASRGTGGGGYTF. CDR3 DNA sequence: TGTGCCAGCAGAGGGACAGGGGGGGGAGGCTACACCTTC.

CDR3 DNA sequence: TGTGCCAGCAGCAAACAGGTCAACACCGGGGAGCTGTTTTTT. Translating it yields CASSKQVNTGELFF. The chain has TRBV11-2 and TRBJ2-2, with a possible D match to TRBD1 (5 bases). This CDR3 is 14 amino acids long. Deletions cut 5 bases from V and 2 bases from J, with 9 bases between. Germline V gene lookup returns CDR1 SGHAT and CDR2 FQNNGV. Filled out from reference TRBV11-2 and TRBJ2-2, the complete variable domain reads EAGVAQSPRYKIIEKRQSVAFWCNPISGHATLYWYQQILGQGPKLLIQFQNNGVVDDSQLPKDRFSAERLKGVDSTLKIQPAKLEDSAVYLCASSKQVNTGELFFGEGSRLTVL.

The chain recombines TRBV6-5 with TRBJ1-2, with TRBD1 as a possible D gene (6 bases). Germline V CDR1 and CDR2: MNHEY, SVGAGI. Trimming removed 6 bases at V and 1 base at J, with 9 bases between. There are 13 residues in the CDR3. The CDR3: CASRTGVNYGYTF. The CDR3 bases are TGTGCCAGCAGGACAGGAGTTAACTATGGCTACACCTTC.

V gene TRBV6-5 combines with J gene TRBJ1-2, with TRBD1 identical over 7 bases. The germline gives CDR1 MNHEY, CDR2 SVGAGI. This CDR3 spans 14 amino acids. V was pared by 4 bases and J by 4 bases, with 6 bases of the junction left unmatched. CDR3 nucleotide sequence: TGTGCCAGCAGTTCCAGACAGGGTGGCTATGGCTACACCTTC. Encoded protein: CASSSRQGGYGYTF.

J is TRBJ1-3 and V is TRBV5-6; a possible D gene is TRBD1 (5 bases). This CDR3 has 16 amino acids. Germline CDR1 and CDR2: SGHDT and YYEEEE. V gave up 4 bases and J gave up 0 bases, with 14 bases separating them. The CDR3 nucleotides read TGTGCCAGCAGCGGATACAGGAGAAGCTCTGGAAACACCATATATTTT. Amino acids: CASSGYRRSSGNTIYF.

The table lists this clone with a count of one. The chain employs TRBV11-2 and TRBJ2-5; 15 bases map to TRBD2. V shed 5 bases and J 5 bases; nucleotides not matched to a gene: 6. CDR1 and CDR2 from the germline V gene are SGHAT and FQNNGV. This CDR3 has 16 residues. CDR3 DNA sequence: TGTGCCAGCAGCACAGGACTAGCGGGGGGGCCGGAGACCCAGTACTTC. This gives the protein CASSTGLAGGPETQYF.

The DNA for the CDR3 is TGTGCCAGCAGGTTCAGAGCGGGGCGCCACACCGGGGAGCTGTTTTTT. Translated: CASRFRAGRHTGELFF. The rearrangement joins TRBV11-2 to TRBJ2-2, with 7 bases matching TRBD2. Germline assignment: CDR1 SGHAT and CDR2 FQNNGV. The CDR3 is made up of 16 amino acids. The ends lost 6 bases at V and 3 bases at J; junction bases unmatched: 10.